The 24 T cell receptor beta chains presented below share a single source sample, sequenced in a study of OX40 agonist ivuxolimab in advanced cancers. TCRdb's table, derived via immunoSEQ multiplex PCR, lists solely in-frame clones and lacks some. This table holds tens of thousands of clones, around 80% found once. This sample comprised CD4+ or CD8+ T cells sorted from blood, obtained in a trial of the OX40 agonist ivuxolimab. The receptors stem from an adult with an advanced solid tumor such as melanoma, head and neck, liver or kidney cancer.

The chain has TRBV4-3 and TRBJ1-4; TRBD1 aligns across 8 bases. The CDR3 is 17 residues long. V lost 1 base and J lost 7; bases outside the gene matches: 11. Per the germline V gene, CDR1 is LGHNA and CDR2 is YSLEER. CDR3 nucleotides: TGCGCCAGCAGCCAAGCTGTTCCAGGACAGGGCGCTGAAAAACTGTTTTTT. It is translated as CASSQAVPGQGAEKLFF.

The chain couples TRBV10-2 to TRBJ2-2; no firm D call. V was trimmed by 6 bases and J by 0 bases, leaving 8 bases between them. From germline, CDR1 is WSHSY and CDR2 SAAADI. The length of the CDR3 is 14 residues. The CDR3 is CASSALANTGELFF. CDR3 in DNA: TGCGCCAGCAGCGCCCTAGCGAACACCGGGGAGCTGTTTTTT.

The chain combines TRBV4-1 with TRBJ2-7; no clear D gene. The CDR3 length is 16 residues. Trimming stripped 2 bases from V and 2 bases from J, with 16 bases between. CDR1 and CDR2 from the germline V gene are MGHRA and YSYEKL. In DNA, the CDR3 is TGCGCCAGCAGCCAACCCGGCCTTCAGAGCCCCTACGAGCAGTACTTC. Translating it yields CASSQPGLQSPYEQYF.

The V and J genes are TRBV6-5 and TRBJ2-7; 8 bases line up with TRBD2. Germline CDR1 is MNHEY and CDR2 is SVGAGI. V lost 0 bases and J lost 1; bases outside the gene matches: 2. The CDR3 is 15 amino acids. CDR3 coding DNA: TGTGCCAGCAGTTACTCCAGCGGGGGTTCCTACGAGCAGTACGTC. It codes for CASSYSSGGSYEQYV.

The rearrangement uses TRBV18 and TRBJ1-1; tentative D call: TRBD1 (6 bases). The CDR3 sequence is 13 residues long. V shed 6 bases and J shed 8 bases, with 16 bases lying between them. CDR1 and CDR2 from the germline V gene are KGHSH and LQKENI. The CDR3 DNA reads as TGTGCCAGCTCGGTCGGACAGTTTTTAGAAGCTTTCTTT. Its protein is CASSVGQFLEAFF.

The chain employs TRBV2 and TRBJ2-3; the D is unclear. Per the germline V gene, CDR1 is SNHLY and CDR2 is FYNNEI. V lost 0 bases to trimming and J lost 0 bases, with 1 base between them. The CDR3 loop spans 13 amino acids. The CDR3: CASSEASTDTQYF. CDR3 DNA sequence: TGTGCCAGCAGTGAAGCGAGCACAGATACGCAGTATTTT.

The V call is TRBV27, the J call TRBJ1-1, with D unclear. Trimming cost V 1 base and J 4 bases, with 10 bases left between them. CDR3 length: 14 residues. Per germline, CDR1 MNHEY and CDR2 SMNVEV (reference sequence). Here the CDR3 DNA reads TGTGCCAGCAGTTTATTCGGGTCCGCCACTGAAGCTTTCTTT. Translated, it gives CASSLFGSATEAFF.

This chain uses TRBV10-3 with TRBJ2-1; 7 bases agree with TRBD1. This CDR3 has 12 residues. The V segment lost 6 bases and the J segment 10 bases; nucleotides outside the gene matches: 6. Germline V lookup: CDR1 ENHRY, CDR2 SYGVKD. CDR3 protein: CAIRTEGGEQFF. In DNA form, the CDR3 reads TGTGCCATCAGGACAGAAGGGGGCGAGCAGTTCTTC.

This chain uses TRBV9 with TRBJ2-3, with 7 bases fitting TRBD2. The CDR3 spans 13 residues. Germline CDR1 and CDR2: SGDLS and YYNGEE. Trimming removed 3 bases from V and 4 bases from J; junction bases left unmatched: 2. The CDR3: CASSGSGADTQYF. For the CDR3, the DNA is TGTGCCAGCAGCGGGAGCGGGGCAGATACGCAGTATTTT.

V and J are TRBV7-2 and TRBJ2-7, with D perhaps matching TRBD1 or TRBD2 (5 bases each). Trimming removed 4 bases from V and 1 base from J, with 11 bases in between. This CDR3 has 14 residues. CDR1 is SGHTA, CDR2 FQGNSA, per germline. For the CDR3, the DNA is TGTGCCAGCAGCTCGTCCGGGACGTCCTACGAGCAGTACTTC. It yields the protein CASSSSGTSYEQYF.

V usage is TRBV5-6 and J usage is TRBJ1-4; 9 bases match TRBD1. Germline assignment: CDR1 SGHDT and CDR2 YYEEEE. With 1 base clipped from V and 7 bases from J, the junction kept 5 bases outside the gene matches. This CDR3 has 15 amino acids. CDR3 nucleotides: TGTGCCAGCAGCTTGAGGGGACAGGGAATTGAAAAACTGTTTTTT. The encoded protein is CASSLRGQGIEKLFF.

This clone occurred a few times. The chain couples TRBV29-1 to TRBJ1-4, with 7 bases matching TRBD1. V shed 7 bases, J shed 4 bases, and the junction held 6 bases outside the gene matches. The germline gives CDR1 SQVTM, CDR2 ANQGSEA. The CDR3 runs to 13 residues. CDR3 in DNA: TGCAGCGGATTGGGACAGCTTAATGAAAAACTGTTTTTT. This gives the protein CSGLGQLNEKLFF.

The rearrangement uses TRBV27 and TRBJ1-2; 7 positions agree with TRBD1. The CDR3 runs to 15 residues. The germline gives CDR1 MNHEY, CDR2 SMNVEV (reference sequence). V was clipped by 2 bases and J by 4 bases; unmatched bases: 7. The CDR3 reads CASSLEQGKGYGYTF. CDR3 nucleotides: TGTGCCAGCAGTTTAGAACAGGGGAAGGGCTATGGCTACACCTTC.

The chain uses TRBV4-1 and TRBJ2-5; D is perhaps TRBD1 (6 bases). The length of the CDR3 is 15 residues. V was shortened by 3 bases and J by 2 bases, with 13 bases between the two germline ends. CDR1 and CDR2 (germline): MGHRA, YSYEKL. Written as DNA, the CDR3 is TGCGCCAGCAGCCACCTACAGGGTGGGCAAGAGACCCAGTACTTC. It specifies CASSHLQGGQETQYF.

The chain employs TRBV7-9 and TRBJ1-4; 9 bases map to TRBD1. From germline, CDR1 is SEHNR and CDR2 FQNEAQ (reference sequence). V was pared by 7 bases and J by 5 bases, with 8 bases of the junction left unmatched. This CDR3 spans 15 amino acids. The CDR3 loop is CASIHQQGANEKLFF. The CDR3 DNA sequence: TGTGCCAGCATCCATCAACAGGGGGCGAATGAAAAACTGTTTTTT.

This chain links TRBV13 with TRBJ1-2; D is unresolved. Trimming took off 0 bases at V and 2 bases at J, with 13 bases between the two ends. The CDR3 is 16 residues long. Germline loops: CDR1 PRHDT, CDR2 FYEKMQ (reference sequence). CDR3 in amino acids: CASSLGGPSNNYGYTF. The CDR3 DNA reads TGTGCCAGCAGCTTAGGGGGCCCTTCCAACAACTATGGCTACACCTTC.

The chain couples TRBV5-1 to TRBJ2-5; 8 positions match TRBD1. CDR3 length: 15 residues. Germline loops: CDR1 SGHRS, CDR2 YFSETQ. Trimming at V came to 4 bases and at J to 2 bases, leaving 7 bases not matched to a gene. The CDR3 nucleotides read TGCGCCAGCAGCACGGACAGGGTCGGGCAAGAGACCCAGTACTTC. Protein: CASSTDRVGQETQYF.

The chain employs TRBV28 and TRBJ2-7; D gene uncertain. The CDR3 is 13 residues long. Germline V gene sequence: CDR1 MDHEN, CDR2 SYDVKM. The ends were cut back, 3 bases at V and 4 bases at J, with 10 bases in the middle. The CDR3 protein is CASSFSGRYEQYF. The CDR3 DNA reads as TGTGCCAGCAGTTTCTCTGGGCGTTACGAGCAGTACTTC.

V usage is TRBV28 and J usage is TRBJ2-3, with TRBD1 matching 7 bases. The V segment lost 6 bases and the J segment 3 bases; nucleotides outside the gene matches: 9. CDR1 is MDHEN, CDR2 SYDVKM, per germline. CDR3 length: 15 amino acids. The CDR3 DNA follows: TGTGCCAGCAGCCCACAGGGGATACGGACAGATACGCAGTATTTT. As protein: CASSPQGIRTDTQYF.

The rearrangement links TRBV4-1 to TRBJ1-1, with D maybe TRBD1 (6 bases). Germline CDR1 MGHRA, CDR2 YSYEKL. The CDR3 loop spans 15 amino acids. Deletions cut 8 bases from V and 4 bases from J, with 20 bases between. For the CDR3, the DNA is TGCGCCAGCGCGAGAGACACAGGGTCGGGCACTGAAGCTTTCTTT. Its translation: CASARDTGSGTEAFF.

This clone was counted a few times. V gene TRBV7-9 combines with J gene TRBJ1-1; no definite D call. Trimming left V 1 base short and J 5 bases short, with 2 bases between. The germline gives CDR1 SEHNR, CDR2 FQNEAQ (reference sequence). This CDR3 has 11 residues. The CDR3, as DNA: TGTGCCAGCAGCTTAGGTACTGAAGCTTTCTTT. Amino acids: CASSLGTEAFF.

This clone was seen more than once but under ten times. The V gene is TRBV21-1, the J gene TRBJ1-5; the table's D call TRBD1 went unverified against the DNA. TRBV21-1 is an annotated pseudogene. The CDR3 consists of 12 residues. In nucleotides, the CDR3 is TGTGCCAGCAGTCCAGGGTCCCAGCCCCAGCATTTT. Translation: CASSPGSQPQHF.

The rearrangement links TRBV5-4 to TRBJ1-3; D perhaps matches TRBD1 (5 bases). Germline V gives CDR1 SGHNT, CDR2 YYREEE (reference sequence). V dropped 4 bases and J dropped 0 bases, with 11 bases sitting between them. This CDR3 comprises 15 residues. The CDR3 region has the DNA TGTGCCAGCAGCCGGTCGGGGGGCTCTGGAAACACCATATATTTT. Protein: CASSRSGGSGNTIYF.

The chain links TRBV6-6 to TRBJ1-2; D gene ambiguous. This CDR3 has 15 residues. The V gene's germline CDR1 is MNHNY and CDR2 SVGAGI (reference sequence). V dropped 5 bases and J dropped 3 bases, with 16 bases sitting between them. CDR3 nucleotides: TGTGCCAGCAGTCAAACCATCCGATTGGACTATGGCTACACCTTC. Translation: CASSQTIRLDYGYTF.